These 2 T cell receptor beta chains were all obtained from the same sample, sequenced in a study of T cell changes during pregnancy in multiple sclerosis. Profiled with immunoSEQ multiplex PCR; TCRdb holds only in-frame clones, not every one. The table records 70,000 or so clones, 91% of them present only once. Sequences were derived from peripheral blood, sampled in the third trimester of pregnancy. The source of these receptors is a female donor in good health, enrolled as a control in a pregnancy study.

The V call is TRBV5-1, the J call TRBJ2-5; 8 bases line up with TRBD1. Germline CDR1 reads SGHRS; CDR2 reads YFSETQ. With V trimmed by 4 bases and J by 3 bases, 5 bases remained unmatched. This CDR3 contains 14 residues. Here the CDR3 DNA reads TGCGCCAGCAGCACGATGACAGGGGAAGAGACCCAGTACTTC. Protein: CASSTMTGEETQYF.

The rearrangement links TRBV7-2 to TRBJ2-7; D not certain. V was clipped by 6 bases and J by 0 bases, with 3 bases between them. Germline V gene data show CDR1 as SGHTA and CDR2 as FQGNSA. The CDR3 has 11 residues. The CDR3: CASSHSYEQYF. The CDR3 region has the DNA TGTGCCAGCAGTCACTCCTACGAGCAGTACTTC.